What follows are 30 T cell receptor beta chains derived from one specimen sequenced in a study of cytomegalovirus exposure and HLA in healthy donors. The PCR contained 60 Vbeta and 13 Jbeta primers. Measured with immunoSEQ multiplex PCR; TCRdb has only the in-frame clones, and not every one. Of 250,000 to 350,000 clones listed, 86% are singletons. Material: PBMCs. The receptors here all came from a man between 40 and 49 years old in good health and CMV-seropositive.

This clone showed up just a few times. The chain links TRBV27 to TRBJ1-2; TRBD1 is a possible D gene (6 bases). The length of the CDR3 is 14 residues. Trimming took off 5 bases at V and 4 bases at J, with 14 bases between the two ends. CDR1 MNHEY and CDR2 SMNVEV come from the germline V gene (reference sequence). CDR3 sequence: CASSPQTGIYGYTF. The CDR3 nucleotides are TGTGCCAGCAGTCCCCAAACAGGGATCTATGGCTACACCTTC.

The chain has TRBV5-1 and TRBJ2-1, with 9 bases that match TRBD2. The CDR3 totals 11 residues. Germline CDR1 reads SGHRS; CDR2 reads YFSETQ. V lost 5 bases, J lost 14 bases, and 5 bases stayed unmatched. In DNA, the CDR3 is TGCGCCAGCAGATCTAGCGGGGAGAAGTTCTTC. This translates into CASRSSGEKFF.

The rearrangement joins TRBV2 to TRBJ2-3; possible D gene TRBD2, 6 bases. Germline V gives CDR1 SNHLY, CDR2 FYNNEI. The CDR3 has 16 amino acids. V lost 3 bases and J 4 bases, leaving 17 bases between the germline ends. CDR3 DNA: TGTGCCAGCAGTGATTTCTCGGGAGTTTTGGCAGATACGCAGTATTTT. This sequence encodes CASSDFSGVLADTQYF.

The V and J genes are TRBV4-1 and TRBJ1-2, with D possibly matching TRBD1 (5 bases). CDR3 length: 15 amino acids. The germline CDR1 and CDR2 sequences are MGHRA and YSYEKL. Trimming removed 1 base from V and 8 bases from J, with 17 bases in between. Here the CDR3 DNA reads TGCGCCAGCAGCCAAGTAGGAGCCCGGGGGAAAGGCTACACCTTC. Encoded protein: CASSQVGARGKGYTF.

V is TRBV5-6 and J is TRBJ2-3, with TRBD1 as a possible D gene (6 bases). Trimming left V 4 bases short and J 0 bases short, with 15 bases between. The germline V gene has CDR1 SGHDT and CDR2 YYEEEE. This CDR3 has 16 amino acids. CDR3: CASSPQTGVSTDTQYF. DNA for the CDR3: TGTGCCAGCAGCCCCCAGACAGGAGTTAGCACAGATACGCAGTATTTT. Full variable domain (remainder filled in from reference TRBV5-6 and TRBJ2-3): DAGVTQSPTHLIKTRGQQVTLRCSPKSGHDTVSWYQQALGQGPQFIFQYYEEEERQRGNFPDRFSGHQFPNYSSELNVNALLLGDSALYLCASSPQTGVSTDTQYFGPGTRLTVL.

The rearrangement uses TRBV27 and TRBJ2-1; D might be TRBD2 (5 bases). The CDR3 consists of 11 residues. Trimming pared 6 bases from V and 8 bases from J, leaving 8 bases between. Germline V gene lookup returns CDR1 MNHEY and CDR2 SMNVEV (reference sequence). CDR3 region: CASRRGHEQFF. The CDR3 DNA reads as TGTGCCAGCAGAAGAGGGCATGAGCAGTTCTTC.

The chain has TRBV6-1 and TRBJ1-2; 8 positions agree with TRBD1. The CDR3 contains 14 residues. Germline trimming cut 10 bases from V and 6 bases from J; bases unmatched to any gene: 13. CDR1 is MNHNS, CDR2 SASEGT, per germline. Here the CDR3 reads CANKLPGGKDGYTF. The CDR3 DNA follows: TGTGCCAACAAACTTCCAGGGGGCAAAGATGGCTACACCTTC.

This clone showed up just once. The V call is TRBV14, the J call TRBJ2-5, with 8 positions matching TRBD2. The germline gives CDR1 SGHDN, CDR2 FVKESK. V lost 2 bases to trimming and J lost 1 base; unmatched junction nucleotides: 9. This CDR3 has 17 amino acids. CDR3 region: CASSQIRLAGIQETQYF. CDR3 DNA sequence: TGTGCCAGCAGCCAAATCAGGCTAGCGGGTATCCAAGAGACCCAGTACTTC.

The chain recombines TRBV9 with TRBJ2-1; TRBD2 aligns across 7 bases. This CDR3 has 17 residues. The J segment lost 10 bases and the V segment lost 3 bases, leaving 19 bases of the junction unmatched. Germline V gives CDR1 SGDLS, CDR2 YYNGEE. Written as DNA, the CDR3 is TGTGCCAGCAGCGACGCCCGAAAGGGAGGGGAGGCAATGGAGCAGTTCTTC. Protein product: CASSDARKGGEAMEQFF.

This sequence joins TRBV7-2 and TRBJ2-5; D possibly corresponds to TRBD2 (5 bases). Germline V CDR1 and CDR2: SGHTA, FQGNSA. The ends were cut back, 0 bases at V and 4 bases at J, with 9 bases in the middle. The CDR3 is made up of 14 amino acids. CDR3 loop: CASSLAPGGETQYF. The CDR3, as DNA: TGTGCCAGCAGCTTAGCTCCAGGAGGAGAGACCCAGTACTTC.

V is TRBV6-5 and J is TRBJ1-2, with D uncertain. The CDR3 is made up of 13 amino acids. V lost 6 bases and J 2 bases, leaving 10 bases between the germline ends. Germline V gene sequence: CDR1 MNHEY, CDR2 SVGAGI. This CDR3 is CASSSPRNYGYTF. In DNA form, the CDR3 reads TGTGCCAGCAGCTCCCCGCGAAACTATGGCTACACCTTC.

This chain joins TRBV6-5 and TRBJ1-1, with a possible D match to TRBD1 (6 bases). The CDR3 is 16 amino acids. The germline gives CDR1 MNHEY, CDR2 SVGAGI. V dropped 0 bases and J dropped 0 bases, with 11 bases sitting between them. As DNA, the CDR3 is TGTGCCAGCAGTTACTCGCCAGGGGAGATGAACACTGAAGCTTTCTTT. Amino acids: CASSYSPGEMNTEAFF.

The V and J genes are TRBV18 and TRBJ2-3; possibly TRBD2 for D (5 bases). The CDR3 runs to 14 residues. Trimming pared 3 bases from V and 0 bases from J, leaving 7 bases between. Per germline, CDR1 KGHSH and CDR2 LQKENI. CDR3 residues: CASSPDSSTDTQYF. As DNA, the CDR3 is TGTGCCAGCTCACCGGACTCAAGCACAGATACGCAGTATTTT.

The chain couples TRBV28 to TRBJ2-5, with 15 nucleotides matching TRBD2. The last part of the DNA fits TRBJ2-7 better; the J call may be wrong. CDR1 MDHEN and CDR2 SYDVKM come from the germline V gene. The CDR3 sequence is 16 residues long. The CDR3: CASSSPGLAGGYEQYF. In nucleotides, the CDR3 is TGTGCCAGCAGTTCTCCGGGACTAGCGGGAGGTTACGAGCAGTACTTC.

V gene TRBV21-1 combines with J gene TRBJ2-3; no check of the table's D call, TRBD1, against the DNA was made. TRBV21-1 is tagged as a pseudogene. The CDR3 has 13 residues. CDR3 bases: TGTGCCAGCAGCAAAGTTGGCCGAGATACGCAGTATTTT. This translates into CASSKVGRDTQYF.

The chain links TRBV13 to TRBJ2-7; TRBD1 might be the D (8 bases). The CDR3 length is 14 residues. Germline V gene data show CDR1 as PRHDT and CDR2 as FYEKMQ (reference sequence). V was clipped by 1 base and J by 4 bases, with 11 bases between them. The CDR3 here is CASSLVQGGYEQYF. The DNA for the CDR3 is TGTGCCAGCAGCTTAGTACAGGGGGGGTACGAGCAGTACTTC.

The rearrangement joins TRBV28 to TRBJ1-5; D might be TRBD1 (6 bases). From germline, CDR1 is MDHEN and CDR2 SYDVKM. V was shortened by 6 bases and J by 5 bases, with 20 bases between the two germline ends. This CDR3 is 16 amino acids long. The CDR3 nucleotides read TGTGCCAGCAGCCCCTTTCGCGGGGGGCTCTATCAGCCCCAGCATTTT. Amino acid sequence: CASSPFRGGLYQPQHF.

A word on this clone: One end of the junction does not line up with germline, which may come from a read error. The chain uses TRBV7-9 and TRBJ1-2; weak D call: TRBD1 (5 bases). Germline V gene lookup returns CDR1 SEHNR and CDR2 FQNEAQ (reference sequence). The CDR3 loop spans 12 amino acids. DNA of the CDR3: TGTTCCAGCGTCGGACATGACTATGGCTACACCTTC. Its protein is CSSVGHDYGYTF.

The chain links TRBV27 to TRBJ2-7; possible D gene TRBD1, 5 bases. CDR1 is MNHEY and CDR2 is SMNVEV in the germline V gene (reference sequence). Trimming stripped 0 bases from V and 2 bases from J, with 11 bases between. This CDR3 contains 15 residues. In DNA, the CDR3 is TGTGCCAGCAGTTTATCCCGGCCAGGGACCTACGAGCAGTACTTC. Protein: CASSLSRPGTYEQYF.

The rearrangement joins TRBV5-8 to TRBJ1-5, with D possibly matching TRBD1 (5 bases). The germline CDR1 and CDR2 sequences are SGHTS and YDEGEE. This CDR3 is built from 17 residues. Trimming cost V 0 bases and J 0 bases, with 13 bases left between them. Here the CDR3 DNA reads TGTGCCAGCAGCTTGGGCGGGGACTACTATAGCAATCAGCCCCAGCATTTT. Encoded protein: CASSLGGDYYSNQPQHF. Combining the CDR3 with reference TRBV5-8 and TRBJ1-5 gives the whole variable domain EAGVTQSPTHLIKTRGQQATLRCSPISGHTSVYWYQQALGLGLQFLLWYDEGEERNRGNFPPRFSGRQFPNYSSELNVNALELEDSALYLCASSLGGDYYSNQPQHFGDGTRLSIL.

There are a few counts of this clone. V gene TRBV6-1 combines with J gene TRBJ2-7; D gene ambiguous. CDR1 MNHNS and CDR2 SASEGT come from the germline V gene. The CDR3 loop spans 15 amino acids. V was trimmed by 4 bases and J by 0 bases, leaving 13 bases between them. CDR3 sequence (DNA): TGTGCCAGCAGTGCAGGCTCTTCCCTCTCCTACGAGCAGTACTTC. Translation: CASSAGSSLSYEQYF.

CDR3 DNA: TGTGCCAGCACTCAATTAGGGGGGGCCGAGCAGTACTTC. As protein: CASTQLGGAEQYF. The chain has TRBV2 and TRBJ2-7; D perhaps matches TRBD2 (7 bases). The CDR3 has 13 residues. Trimming cost V 7 bases and J 6 bases, with 16 bases left between them. Germline CDR1 and CDR2: SNHLY and FYNNEI.

The chain is built from TRBV6-1 and TRBJ1-3; D remains ambiguous. Germline assignment: CDR1 MNHNS and CDR2 SASEGT. The CDR3 is 14 residues long. V lost 3 bases and J lost 5, with 11 bases in between. The CDR3 loop is CASSEYRSRNTIYF. CDR3 coding DNA: TGTGCCAGCAGTGAGTACAGAAGTAGAAACACCATATATTTT.

The chain recombines TRBV18 with TRBJ1-4; 7 bases fit TRBD1. This CDR3 is 16 amino acids long. Per the germline V gene, CDR1 is KGHSH and CDR2 is LQKENI. Trimming cost V 6 bases and J 0 bases; bases outside gene matches: 7. CDR3 sequence reads: CASSLGTVATNEKLFF. DNA of the CDR3: TGTGCCAGCTCCCTTGGGACAGTTGCAACTAATGAAAAACTGTTTTTT.

This clone was detected once. The chain recombines TRBV19 with TRBJ2-5; tentatively, D is TRBD1 (7 bases). V lost 5 bases to trimming and J lost 6 bases, with 16 bases between them. The CDR3 covers 14 residues. CDR1 LNHDA and CDR2 SQIVND come from the germline V gene (reference sequence). The CDR3 DNA follows: TGTGCCAGTAGTCAGCAGGGGGGTAGGCAGACCCAGTACTTC. Amino acids: CASSQQGGRQTQYF.

This chain joins TRBV7-2 and TRBJ1-2; the D gene is possibly TRBD1 (5 bases). This CDR3 is built from 18 residues. CDR1 is SGHTA and CDR2 is FQGNSA in the germline V gene. The V end was cut by 5 bases, the J end by 2 bases, with 24 bases between. Here the CDR3 reads CASSPRGSSRWANYGYTF. DNA of the CDR3: TGTGCCAGCAGCCCTAGGGGTTCGTCCCGTTGGGCGAACTATGGCTACACCTTC.

The rearrangement links TRBV4-1 to TRBJ2-7; weak D call: TRBD2 (6 bases). With 0 bases removed from V and 2 bases from J, the gap between germline ends came to 17 bases. The CDR3 runs 17 residues. CDR1 is MGHRA and CDR2 is YSYEKL in the germline V gene. CDR3 nucleotide sequence: TGCGCCAGCAGCCAAGATTATGAAGGAGGGGCGGCCTACGAGCAGTACTTC. It codes for CASSQDYEGGAAYEQYF.

The chain recombines TRBV7-9 with TRBJ1-2, with D maybe TRBD1 (6 bases). From germline, CDR1 is SEHNR and CDR2 FQNEAQ (reference sequence). V dropped 3 bases and J dropped 4 bases, with 9 bases sitting between them. This CDR3 spans 13 amino acids. CDR3: CASSFGGGYGYTF. The CDR3 coding sequence is TGTGCCAGCAGCTTTGGGGGCGGCTATGGCTACACCTTC. Using reference TRBV7-9 and TRBJ1-2 for the parts outside the CDR3, the full variable domain is DTGVSQNPRHKITKRGQNVTFRCDPISEHNRLYWYRQTLGQGPEFLTYFQNEAQLEKSRLLSDRFSAERPKGSFSTLEIQRTEQGDSAMYLCASSFGGGYGYTFGSGTRLTVV.

The chain recombines TRBV4-1 with TRBJ2-5, with TRBD2 as a possible D gene (5 bases). V dropped 0 bases and J dropped 4 bases, with 9 bases sitting between them. The length of the CDR3 is 14 residues. The V gene's germline CDR1 is MGHRA and CDR2 YSYEKL. CDR3 bases: TGCGCCAGCAGCCAAGATGTGAGGGTAGAGACCCAGTACTTC. Its protein product is CASSQDVRVETQYF.

Written as DNA, the CDR3 is TGTGCCAGCAGGCCAACCGGGACAGGGGGCCTCTATGGCTACACCTTC. This sequence encodes CASRPTGTGGLYGYTF. The chain has TRBV28 and TRBJ1-2; 12 bases match TRBD1. The germline V gene has CDR1 MDHEN and CDR2 SYDVKM. The V and J ends lost 6 bases and 4 bases, in that order; junction bases with no gene match: 9. The CDR3 totals 16 residues.